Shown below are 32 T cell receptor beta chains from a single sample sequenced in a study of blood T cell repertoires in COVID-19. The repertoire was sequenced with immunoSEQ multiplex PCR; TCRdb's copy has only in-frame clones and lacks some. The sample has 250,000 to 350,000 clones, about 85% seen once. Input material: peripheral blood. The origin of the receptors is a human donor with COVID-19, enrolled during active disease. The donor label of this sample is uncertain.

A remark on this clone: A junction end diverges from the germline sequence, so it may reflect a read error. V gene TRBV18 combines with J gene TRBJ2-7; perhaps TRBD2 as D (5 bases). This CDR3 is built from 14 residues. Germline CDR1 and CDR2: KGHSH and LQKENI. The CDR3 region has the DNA TGTGCCAGCTCTCCACCCCGGGGTGTCCACGAGCAGTACTTC. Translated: CASSPPRGVHEQYF.

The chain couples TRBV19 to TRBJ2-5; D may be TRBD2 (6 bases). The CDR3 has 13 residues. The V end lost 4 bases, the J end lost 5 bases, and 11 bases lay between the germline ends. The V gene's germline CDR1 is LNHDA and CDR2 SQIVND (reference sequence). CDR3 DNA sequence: TGTGCCAGTAGTAAACTAGCTTGGGAGACCCAGTACTTC. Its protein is CASSKLAWETQYF.

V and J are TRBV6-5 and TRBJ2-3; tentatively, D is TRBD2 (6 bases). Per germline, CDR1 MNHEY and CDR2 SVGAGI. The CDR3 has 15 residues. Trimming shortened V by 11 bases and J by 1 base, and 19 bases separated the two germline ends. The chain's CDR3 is CASTGPSGGTDTQYF. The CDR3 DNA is TGTGCCTCGACTGGCCCTTCGGGAGGCACAGATACGCAGTATTTT.

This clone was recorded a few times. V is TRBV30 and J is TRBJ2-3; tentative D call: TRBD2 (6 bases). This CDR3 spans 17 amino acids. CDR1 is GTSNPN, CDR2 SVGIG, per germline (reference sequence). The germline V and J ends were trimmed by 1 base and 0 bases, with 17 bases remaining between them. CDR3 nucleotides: TGTGCCTGGAGTGCACTTGGGGCGGGAACTAGCACAGATACGCAGTATTTT. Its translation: CAWSALGAGTSTDTQYF.

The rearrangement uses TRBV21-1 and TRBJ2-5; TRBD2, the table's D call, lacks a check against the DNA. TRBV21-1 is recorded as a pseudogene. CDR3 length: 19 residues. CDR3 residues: CASSISGTSGRESEETQYF. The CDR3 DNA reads TGTGCCAGCAGCATCTCCGGGACTAGCGGGAGAGAGAGTGAAGAGACCCAGTACTTC.

CDR3 bases: TGTGCCAGCAGCTTGGTGACCCGACAGGGGGAGACCCAGTACTTC. This encodes CASSLVTRQGETQYF. The gene calls are TRBV5-4 and TRBJ2-5; TRBD1 matches at 8 bases. There are 15 residues in the CDR3. V trimming: 0 bases; J trimming: 5 bases; junction bases outside the gene matches: 6. In germline, CDR1 is SGHNT, CDR2 YYREEE (reference sequence).

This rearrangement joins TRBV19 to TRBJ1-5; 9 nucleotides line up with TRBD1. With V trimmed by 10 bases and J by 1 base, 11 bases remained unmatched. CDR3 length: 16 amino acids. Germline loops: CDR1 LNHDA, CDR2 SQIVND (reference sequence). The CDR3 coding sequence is TGTGCCACCAAGAATAGAGACAGGGGGAGCAATCAGCCCCAGCATTTT. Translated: CATKNRDRGSNQPQHF.

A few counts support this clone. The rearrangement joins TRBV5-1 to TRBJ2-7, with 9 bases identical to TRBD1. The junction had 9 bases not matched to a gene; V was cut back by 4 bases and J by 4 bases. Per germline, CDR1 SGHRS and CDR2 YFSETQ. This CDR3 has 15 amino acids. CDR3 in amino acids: CASSPTGGAQYEQYF. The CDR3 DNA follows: TGCGCCAGCAGCCCCACAGGGGGCGCACAGTACGAGCAGTACTTC.

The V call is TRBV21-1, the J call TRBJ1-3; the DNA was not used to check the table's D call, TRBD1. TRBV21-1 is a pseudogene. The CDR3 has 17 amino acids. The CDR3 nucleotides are TGTGCCAGCAAAAGTGGGGGACAGTTCTGCTCTGGAAACACCATATATTTT. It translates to CASKSGGQFCSGNTIYF.

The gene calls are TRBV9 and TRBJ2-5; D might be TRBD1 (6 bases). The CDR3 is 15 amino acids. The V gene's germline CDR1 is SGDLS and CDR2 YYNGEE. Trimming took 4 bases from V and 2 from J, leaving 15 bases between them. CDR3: CASSLGTIYQETQYF. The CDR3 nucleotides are TGTGCCAGCAGCCTCGGGACAATCTATCAAGAGACCCAGTACTTC. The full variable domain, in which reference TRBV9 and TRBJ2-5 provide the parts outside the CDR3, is DSGVTQTPKHLITATGQRVTLRCSPRSGDLSVYWYQQSLDQGLQFLIQYYNGEERAKGNILERFSAQQFPDLHSELNLSSLELGDSALYFCASSLGTIYQETQYFGPGTRLLVL.

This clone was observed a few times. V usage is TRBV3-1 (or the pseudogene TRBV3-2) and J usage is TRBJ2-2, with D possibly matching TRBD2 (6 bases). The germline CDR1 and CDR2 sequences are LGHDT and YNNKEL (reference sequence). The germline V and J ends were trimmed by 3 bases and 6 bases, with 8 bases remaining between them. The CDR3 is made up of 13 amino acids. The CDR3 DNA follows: TGTGCCAGCAGCCATGGAGGGGCCGGGGAGCTGTTTTTT. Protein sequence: CASSHGGAGELFF.

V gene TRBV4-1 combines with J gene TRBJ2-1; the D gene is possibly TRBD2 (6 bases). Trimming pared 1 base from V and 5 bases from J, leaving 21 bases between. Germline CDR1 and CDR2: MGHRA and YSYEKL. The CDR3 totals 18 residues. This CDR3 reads CASSQAGNRLVKDNEQFF. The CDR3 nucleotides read TGCGCCAGCAGCCAAGCGGGAAATCGACTAGTAAAGGACAATGAGCAGTTCTTC.

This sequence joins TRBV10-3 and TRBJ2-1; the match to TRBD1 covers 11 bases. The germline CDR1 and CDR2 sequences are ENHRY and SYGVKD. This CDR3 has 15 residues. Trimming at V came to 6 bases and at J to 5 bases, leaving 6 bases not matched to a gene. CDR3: CAISPDRGPDNEQFF. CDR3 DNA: TGTGCCATCAGCCCGGACAGGGGGCCCGACAATGAGCAGTTCTTC.

DNA for the CDR3: TGTGCCAGCTCTCTAACTACAACCCACAATGAGCAGTTCTTC. Translation gives CASSLTTTHNEQFF. V usage is TRBV6-4 and J usage is TRBJ2-1; no reliable D call. Germline values: CDR1 MRHNA, CDR2 SNTAGT. V was pared by 8 bases and J by 5 bases, with 16 bases between. The CDR3 sequence is 14 residues long.

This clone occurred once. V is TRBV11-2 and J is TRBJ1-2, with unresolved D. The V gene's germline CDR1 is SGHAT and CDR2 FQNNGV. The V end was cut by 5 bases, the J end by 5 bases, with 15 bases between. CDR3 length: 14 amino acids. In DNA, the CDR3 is TGTGCCAGCAGCACTGACACACGGTTGTATGGCTACACCTTC. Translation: CASSTDTRLYGYTF.

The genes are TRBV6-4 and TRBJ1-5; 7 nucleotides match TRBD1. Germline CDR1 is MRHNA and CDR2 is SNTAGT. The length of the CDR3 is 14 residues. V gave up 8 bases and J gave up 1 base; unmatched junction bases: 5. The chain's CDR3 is CASETGVSNQPQHF. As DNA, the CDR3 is TGTGCCAGCGAAACAGGGGTGAGCAATCAGCCCCAGCATTTT.

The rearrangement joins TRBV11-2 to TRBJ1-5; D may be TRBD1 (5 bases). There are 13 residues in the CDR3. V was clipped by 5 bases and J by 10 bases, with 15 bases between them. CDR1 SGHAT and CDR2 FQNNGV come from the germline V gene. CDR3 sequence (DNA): TGTGCCAGCAGCAGTAGCCAGGGCAGACCCCAGCATTTT. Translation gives CASSSSQGRPQHF. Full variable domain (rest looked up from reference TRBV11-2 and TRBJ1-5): EAGVAQSPRYKIIEKRQSVAFWCNPISGHATLYWYQQILGQGPKLLIQFQNNGVVDDSQLPKDRFSAERLKGVDSTLKIQPAKLEDSAVYLCASSSSQGRPQHFGDGTRLSIL.

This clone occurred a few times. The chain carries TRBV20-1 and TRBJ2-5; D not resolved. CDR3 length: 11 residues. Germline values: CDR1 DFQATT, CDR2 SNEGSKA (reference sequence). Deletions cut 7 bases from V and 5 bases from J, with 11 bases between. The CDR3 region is CSVLFHETQYF. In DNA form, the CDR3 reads TGCAGTGTTTTGTTTCATGAGACCCAGTACTTC.

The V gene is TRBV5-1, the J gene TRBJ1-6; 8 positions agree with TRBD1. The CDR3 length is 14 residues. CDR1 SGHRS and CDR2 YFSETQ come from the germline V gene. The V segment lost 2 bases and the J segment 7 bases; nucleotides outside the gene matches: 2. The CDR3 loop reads CASSFRTGNSPLHF. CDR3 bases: TGCGCCAGCAGCTTCCGGACAGGGAATTCACCCCTCCACTTT.

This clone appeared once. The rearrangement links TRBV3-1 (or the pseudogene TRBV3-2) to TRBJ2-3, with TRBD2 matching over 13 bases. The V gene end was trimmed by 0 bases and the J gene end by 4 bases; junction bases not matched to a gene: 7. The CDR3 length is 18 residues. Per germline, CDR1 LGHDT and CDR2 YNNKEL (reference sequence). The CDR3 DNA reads TGTGCCAGCAGCCAAGATCGAACTAGCGGGAGGGGAGCAGATACGCAGTATTTT. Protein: CASSQDRTSGRGADTQYF.

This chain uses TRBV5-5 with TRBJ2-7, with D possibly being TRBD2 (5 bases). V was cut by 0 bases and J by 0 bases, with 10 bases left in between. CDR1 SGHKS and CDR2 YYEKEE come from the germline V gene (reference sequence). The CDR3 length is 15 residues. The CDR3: CASSLEAAGSYEQYF. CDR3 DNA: TGTGCCAGCAGCTTGGAAGCGGCAGGCTCCTACGAGCAGTACTTC.

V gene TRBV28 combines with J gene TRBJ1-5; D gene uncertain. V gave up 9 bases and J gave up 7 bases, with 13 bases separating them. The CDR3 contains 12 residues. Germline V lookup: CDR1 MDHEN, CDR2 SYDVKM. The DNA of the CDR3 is TGTGCCAGTCTCAGCGGCTCCCAGCCCCAGCATTTT. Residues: CASLSGSQPQHF. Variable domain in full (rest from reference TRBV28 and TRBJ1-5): DVKVTQSSRYLVKRTGEKVFLECVQDMDHENMFWYRQDPGLGLRLIYFSYDVKMKEKGDIPEGYSVSREKKERFSLILESASTNQTSMYLCASLSGSQPQHFGDGTRLSIL.

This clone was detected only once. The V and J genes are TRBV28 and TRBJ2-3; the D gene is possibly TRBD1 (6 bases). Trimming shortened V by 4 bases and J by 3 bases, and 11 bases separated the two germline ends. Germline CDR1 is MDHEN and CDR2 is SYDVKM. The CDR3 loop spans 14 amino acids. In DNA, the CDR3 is TGTGCCAGCAGTTGGGGGCGCAGAACAGATACGCAGTATTTT. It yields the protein CASSWGRRTDTQYF.

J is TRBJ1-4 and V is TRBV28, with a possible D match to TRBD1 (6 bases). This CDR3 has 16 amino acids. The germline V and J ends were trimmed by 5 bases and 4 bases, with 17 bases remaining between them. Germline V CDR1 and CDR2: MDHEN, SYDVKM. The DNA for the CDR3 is TGTGCCAGCAGTGGCATAACAGGGCTCCTTAATGAAAAACTGTTTTTT. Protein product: CASSGITGLLNEKLFF.

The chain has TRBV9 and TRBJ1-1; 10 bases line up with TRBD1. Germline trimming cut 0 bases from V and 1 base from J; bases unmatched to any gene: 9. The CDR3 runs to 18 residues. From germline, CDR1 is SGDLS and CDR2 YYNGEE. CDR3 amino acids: CASSVDGGQGSSNTEAFF. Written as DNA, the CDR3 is TGTGCCAGCAGCGTAGATGGGGGACAGGGGTCCTCGAACACTGAAGCTTTCTTT.

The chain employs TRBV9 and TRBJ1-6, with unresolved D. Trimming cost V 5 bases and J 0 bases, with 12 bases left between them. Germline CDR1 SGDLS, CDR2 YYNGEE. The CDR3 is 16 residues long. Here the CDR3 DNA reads TGTGCCAGCAGGGAGGGCCTCAGCTCCTATAATTCACCCCTCCACTTT. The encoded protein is CASREGLSSYNSPLHF.

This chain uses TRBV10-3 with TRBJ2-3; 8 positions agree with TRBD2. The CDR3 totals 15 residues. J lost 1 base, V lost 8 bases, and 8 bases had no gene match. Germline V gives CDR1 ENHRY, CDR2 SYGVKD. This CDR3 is CAISPGREGTDTQYF. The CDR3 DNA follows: TGTGCCATCTCCCCGGGGCGGGAGGGCACAGATACGCAGTATTTT.

The CDR3 DNA follows: TGTGCCAGCAGCCGTTCTTTATACCATGACAGTCGGGCCAACGTCCTGACTTTC. It encodes CASSRSLYHDSRANVLTF. The chain combines TRBV7-9 with TRBJ2-6; D is possibly TRBD1 (5 bases). CDR3 length: 18 amino acids. CDR1 is SEHNR, CDR2 FQNEAQ, per germline (reference sequence). The V gene lost 5 bases and the J gene lost 5 bases, with 22 bases spanning the gap.

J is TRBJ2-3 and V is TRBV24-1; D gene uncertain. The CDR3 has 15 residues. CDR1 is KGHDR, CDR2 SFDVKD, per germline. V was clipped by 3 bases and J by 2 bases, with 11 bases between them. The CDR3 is CATSDASQATDTQYF. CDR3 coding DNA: TGTGCCACCAGTGATGCCTCGCAGGCCACAGATACGCAGTATTTT.

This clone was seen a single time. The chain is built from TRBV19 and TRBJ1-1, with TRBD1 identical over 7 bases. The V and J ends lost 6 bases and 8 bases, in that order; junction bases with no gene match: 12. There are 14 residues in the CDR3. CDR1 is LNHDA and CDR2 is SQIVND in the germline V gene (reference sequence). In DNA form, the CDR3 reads TGTGCCAGTAGAGAAGGGGGGCTGACAGGGGAAGCTTTCTTT. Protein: CASREGGLTGEAFF. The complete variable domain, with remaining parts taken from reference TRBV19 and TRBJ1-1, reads DGGITQSPKYLFRKEGQNVTLSCEQNLNHDAMYWYRQDPGQGLRLIYYSQIVNDFQKGDIAEGYSVSREKKESFPLTVTSAQKNPTAFYLCASREGGLTGEAFFGQGTRLTVV.

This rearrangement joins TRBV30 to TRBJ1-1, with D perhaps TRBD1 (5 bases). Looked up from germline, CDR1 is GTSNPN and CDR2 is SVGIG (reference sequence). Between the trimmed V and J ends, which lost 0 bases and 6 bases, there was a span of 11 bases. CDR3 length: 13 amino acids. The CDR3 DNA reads TGTGCCTGGAGTGTACAGGTGGGCGCTGAAGCTTTCTTT. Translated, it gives CAWSVQVGAEAFF.

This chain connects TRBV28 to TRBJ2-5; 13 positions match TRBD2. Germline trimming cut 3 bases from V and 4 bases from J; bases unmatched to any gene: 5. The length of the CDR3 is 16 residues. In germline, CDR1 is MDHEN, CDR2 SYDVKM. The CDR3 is CASSFGTSGMGETQYF. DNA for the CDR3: TGTGCCAGCAGTTTTGGGACTAGCGGGATGGGAGAGACCCAGTACTTC.